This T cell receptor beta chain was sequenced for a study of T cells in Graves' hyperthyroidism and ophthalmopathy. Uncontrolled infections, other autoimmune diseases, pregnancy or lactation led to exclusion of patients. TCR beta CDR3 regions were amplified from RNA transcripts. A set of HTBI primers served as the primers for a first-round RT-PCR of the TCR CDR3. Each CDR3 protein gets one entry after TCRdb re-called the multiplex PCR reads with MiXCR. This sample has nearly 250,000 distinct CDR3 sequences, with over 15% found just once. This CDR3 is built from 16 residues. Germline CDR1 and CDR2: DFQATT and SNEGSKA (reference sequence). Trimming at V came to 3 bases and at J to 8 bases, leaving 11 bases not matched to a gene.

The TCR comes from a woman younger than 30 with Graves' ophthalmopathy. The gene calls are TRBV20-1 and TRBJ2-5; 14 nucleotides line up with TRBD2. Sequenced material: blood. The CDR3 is CSARRPGTSGSDTQYF. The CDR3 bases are TGCAGTGCTAGGCGTCCCGGGACTAGCGGGAGTGACACCCAGTACTTC.